One T cell receptor (beta chain) is described in this entry. Its antigen is currently unknown. These data originate in a study of shared clonotypes between healthy human individuals. Findings and limits, study-wide: For naive CD4 cells, roughly 5% of clonotypes were shared across a handful of donors.

TCRdb's copy holds only in-frame clones and misses some; the assay was immunoSEQ multiplex PCR. The table has about 1,500,000 clones, approximately 96% seen once. The clonotype originates from a man younger than 40 in good health. Sample: naive CD4+ T cells sorted from blood. As to subset: CD45RA+ positively selected.

CDR3 protein: CASSLGLASYNEQFF. Here the CDR3 DNA reads TGTGCCAGCTCCCTCGGACTAGCGTCCTACAATGAGCAGTTCTTC. The chain uses TRBV18 and TRBJ2-1; 9 bases map to TRBD2. Losses at the gene ends were 6 bases for V and 1 base for J; bases not matched to a gene: 4. This CDR3 has 15 amino acids. CDR1 is KGHSH and CDR2 is LQKENI in the germline V gene.